This TCR beta chain originates from a study of T-cell memory formation after mild COVID-19. On this clonotype itself: Antigen specificity is unknown.

TCRdb processed the 5' RACE reads anew with MiXCR; each CDR3 protein has one entry. Here the sample spans more than 450,000 distinct CDR3 sequences, under 20% being singletons. V lost 2 bases and J lost 2, with 9 bases in between. The CDR3 totals 14 residues. Study-wide points: The study detected some responding clones in pre-infection memory, suggesting cross-reactive memory joined. Contracting clones from day 15 to 85 had balanced CD4/CD8; later expanders favoured CD4+. Shrinking CD4+ clones were chiefly CM and EM; CD8+ ones were chiefly EMRA.

Material for sequencing was PBMCs or a T cell subset sorted from them (not recorded which). The chain employs TRBV12-3 or TRBV12-4 and TRBJ2-5; D not certain. The TCR comes from an adult woman who had mild COVID-19 (a few samples of this study predate the infection). Cell type and time point are not known. The CDR3 reads CASSLNSPQETQYF. The CDR3 region has the DNA TGTGCCAGCAGTTTAAATAGCCCTCAAGAGACCCAGTACTTC.